Listed below are T cell receptor beta chains from one sample, sequenced in a study of blood T cells in healthy people across ages. MiXCR was run by TCRdb on the 5' RACE reads, yielding one entry per CDR3 protein. Among hundreds of thousands of distinct CDR3 sequences listed, 55% to 75% were seen once. The sequencing sample was made of blood. The receptor source for this set is a man aged 30 to 45 in good health. Each CDR3 is given with its conserved first and last residue. Fields, in order: V gene, J gene, CDR3 protein.

V: TRBV7-9
J: TRBJ1-2
CDR3: CATIQGAGGYTF

V: TRBV4-2
J: TRBJ2-3
CDR3: CASSQDPGASGYTQYF

V: TRBV6-6
J: TRBJ2-7
CDR3: CASRPRRGTESYEQYF

V: TRBV29-1
J: TRBJ1-1
CDR3: CSVVGLLNTEAFF

V: TRBV7-2
J: -
CDR3: CASSLRCRGGETQYF

V: TRBV6-5
J: TRBJ2-7
CDR3: CASSYSPSRSAYEQYF

V: TRBV6-2/TRBV6-3
J: TRBJ2-1
CDR3: CASGPAEQFF

V: TRBV4-1
J: TRBJ1-6
CDR3: CASSQEVPTPLHF

V: TRBV20-1
J: -
CDR3: CSARLAGVETQYF

V: TRBV7-2
J: TRBJ2-3
CDR3: CASSLSGPQYF

V: TRBV7-9
J: TRBJ2-7
CDR3: CASTQIYEQYF

V: TRBV5-1
J: TRBJ1-4
CDR3: CASSGTDSGGGEKLFF

V: TRBV12-3/TRBV12-4
J: TRBJ2-7
CDR3: CASSLEGGSSYEQYF

V: TRBV29-1
J: TRBJ2-3
CDR3: CSVGLGTGTDTQYF

V: TRBV9
J: TRBJ2-5
CDR3: CASSARGAGETQYF

V: TRBV4-3
J: TRBJ2-1
CDR3: CASSPAGGNCNEQFF

V: TRBV6-1
J: TRBJ1-2
CDR3: CASSEAARYGYTF

V: TRBV12-3/TRBV12-4
J: TRBJ1-4
CDR3: CASMGAGKLFF

V: TRBV29-1
J: TRBJ2-7
CDR3: CSVGGAGAYEQYF

V: TRBV20-1
J: TRBJ2-7
CDR3: CSARIAGGYEQYF

V: TRBV29-1
J: TRBJ2-2
CDR3: CSVRGAAGELFF

V: TRBV7-2
J: TRBJ2-1
CDR3: CASSSRGTALYNEQFF

V: TRBV5-1
J: TRBJ2-6
CDR3: CASRKTGSGANVLTF

V: TRBV7-2
J: TRBJ1-2
CDR3: CASSRDRGDYGYTF

V: TRBV15
J: TRBJ2-3
CDR3: CATSSGTRTTDTQYF

V: TRBV7-2
J: TRBJ1-5
CDR3: CASSLKYGSLQPQHF

V: TRBV4-3
J: TRBJ2-7
CDR3: CASSQAWGPRSYEQYF

V: TRBV3-1
J: TRBJ2-5
CDR3: CASSPLDRGRKQTQYF

V: TRBV21-1
J: TRBJ1-6
CDR3: CASSERGVGYNSPLHF

V: TRBV18
J: TRBJ1-5
CDR3: CASSPGTGGYNQPQHF

V: TRBV20-1
J: TRBJ2-5
CDR3: CSARNLQGTSGETQYF

V: TRBV6-2/TRBV6-3
J: -
CDR3: CASSYIQREYNEQYF

V: TRBV27
J: TRBJ1-5
CDR3: CASSVLGPDQPQHF

V: TRBV4-2
J: TRBJ2-2
CDR3: CASSLSIAGSGELFF

V: TRBV7-2
J: TRBJ2-1
CDR3: CASSFVGGDYNEQFF

V: TRBV29-1
J: TRBJ1-1
CDR3: CSGTGKGGTEAFF

V: TRBV10-3
J: TRBJ2-7
CDR3: CAIRDSGLGEQYF

V: TRBV3-1
J: TRBJ2-7
CDR3: CASSRDAGEPYF

V: TRBV27
J: TRBJ1-2
CDR3: CASSLQGASYGYTF

V: TRBV12-3/TRBV12-4
J: -
CDR3: CASNFQGGTYEQYF

V: TRBV6-2/TRBV6-3
J: TRBJ2-7
CDR3: CASRDSTYYEQYF

V: TRBV14
J: -
CDR3: CASSQRAGTSSEQYF

V: TRBV11-2
J: -
CDR3: CASTSSLATQETQYF

V: TRBV7-2
J: TRBJ2-1
CDR3: CASSLGLVGNEQFF

V: TRBV11-2
J: TRBJ1-3
CDR3: CASSLATEGNAIYF

V: TRBV27
J: TRBJ2-7
CDR3: CASSTGNEQYF

V: TRBV7-8
J: -
CDR3: CASSLQGSRYEQYF